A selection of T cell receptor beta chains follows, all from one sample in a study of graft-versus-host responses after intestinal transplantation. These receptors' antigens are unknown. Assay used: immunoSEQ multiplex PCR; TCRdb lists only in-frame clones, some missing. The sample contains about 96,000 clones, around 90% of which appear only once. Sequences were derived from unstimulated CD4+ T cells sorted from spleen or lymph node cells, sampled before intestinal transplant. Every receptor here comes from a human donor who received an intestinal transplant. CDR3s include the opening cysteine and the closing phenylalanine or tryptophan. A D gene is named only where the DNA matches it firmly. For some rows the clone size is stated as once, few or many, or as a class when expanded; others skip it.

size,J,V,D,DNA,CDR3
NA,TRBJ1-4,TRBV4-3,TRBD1,TGCGCCAGCAGCCAAGATCGCGTGGAGGACAGGGGGAGGACTAATGAAAAACTGTTTTTT,CASSQDRVEDRGRTNEKLFF
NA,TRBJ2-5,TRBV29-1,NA,TGCAGCGTTGCCAAAGAGACCCAGTACTTC,CSVAKETQYF
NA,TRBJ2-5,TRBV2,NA,TGTGCCAGCAGAGCCCGAGAGACCCAGTACTTC,CASRARETQYF
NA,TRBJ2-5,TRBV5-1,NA,TGCGCCAGCAGCCTCAGCAGGGGCGGCGAGACCCAGTACTTC,CASSLSRGGETQYF
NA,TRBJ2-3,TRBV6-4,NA,TGTGCCAGCAGTGACTCGGGGGGGCCCACAGATACGCAGTATTTT,CASSDSGGPTDTQYF
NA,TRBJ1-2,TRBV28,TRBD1,TGTGCCAGCAGCACGGACAGGGGCTATGGCTACACCTTC,CASSTDRGYGYTF
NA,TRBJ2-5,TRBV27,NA,TGTGCCAGCAGCCGAACGGGGGAGACCCAGTACTTC,CASSRTGETQYF
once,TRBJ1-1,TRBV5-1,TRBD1,TGCGCCAGCAGCATTGACCGAACAGGGGGCGCGGGTGAAGCTTTCTTT,CASSIDRTGGAGEAFF
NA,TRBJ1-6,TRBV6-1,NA,TGTGCCAGCAGTGCCCGGGACTCCAGTCCCTATAATTCACCCCTCCACTTT,CASSARDSSPYNSPLHF
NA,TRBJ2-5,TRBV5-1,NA,TGCGCCAGCAGCTTGGGCCAGGCGGGGACCCAGTACTTC,CASSLGQAGTQYF
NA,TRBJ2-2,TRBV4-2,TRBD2,TGTGCCAGCAGCCCCTCTAGCGGAGGTCCCAACGGGGAGCTGTTTTTT,CASSPSSGGPNGELFF
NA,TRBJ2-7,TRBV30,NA,TGTGCCTGGAGGCCAGTTACCTACGAGCAGTACTTC,CAWRPVTYEQYF
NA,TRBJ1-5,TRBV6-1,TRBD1,TGTGCCACGGAGAAGGACAGGGCCTTCAATCAGCCCCAGCATTTT,CATEKDRAFNQPQHF
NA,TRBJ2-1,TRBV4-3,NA,TGCGCCAGCAGCCAAGACCCCGGGGCGGGGCTACTCTACAATGAGCAGTTCTTC,CASSQDPGAGLLYNEQFF
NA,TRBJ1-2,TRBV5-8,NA,TGTGCCAGCAGCTTGTTATTGGTTACAGGGACTAACTATGGCTACACCTTC,CASSLLLVTGTNYGYTF
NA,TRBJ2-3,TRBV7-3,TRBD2,TGTGCCAGCAGTTACGCCTTGCGGGGGGGCACAGATACGCAGTATTTT,CASSYALRGGTDTQYF
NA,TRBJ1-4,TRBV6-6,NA,TGTGCCAGCAGTTACCTACGGGACTCTAATGAAAAACTGTTTTTT,CASSYLRDSNEKLFF
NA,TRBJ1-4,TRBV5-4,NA,TGTGCCAGCAGCTTGTCTCGGGAAAATGAAAAACTGTTTTTT,CASSLSRENEKLFF
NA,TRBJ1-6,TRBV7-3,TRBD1,TGTGCCAGCAGCCCCCGGACAGGGAGCTCCTATAATTCACCCCTCCACTTT,CASSPRTGSSYNSPLHF
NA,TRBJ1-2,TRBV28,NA,TGTGCCAGCAGCCTACAGAGCCCTCGGGGCTACACCTTC,CASSLQSPRGYTF
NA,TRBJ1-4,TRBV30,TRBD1,TGTGCCTGGAACGGACAGGGGCGCGAAAAACTGTTTTTT,CAWNGQGREKLFF
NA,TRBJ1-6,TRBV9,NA,TGTGCCAGCAGCGTAACCGGGAATTCACCCCTCCACTTT,CASSVTGNSPLHF
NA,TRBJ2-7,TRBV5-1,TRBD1,TGCGCCAGCAGCCCCGGACAGGGGCCCTACGAGCAGTACTTC,CASSPGQGPYEQYF